This T cell receptor (beta chain) is drawn from a study of blood T cell repertoires in COVID-19. As for the study in general: Samples taken during acute and convalescent COVID-19 were collected in the United States, Italy and Spain.

The method was immunoSEQ multiplex PCR; TCRdb's version includes in-frame clones alone and lacks a portion of them. The sample holds some 170,000 clones, roughly 87% seen once. V was pared by 2 bases and J by 3 bases, with 10 bases between. Germline-derived CDR1 and CDR2 are SGHVS and FQNEAQ. This CDR3 spans 14 amino acids. Each participant's cohort was designated according to participant-reported clinical history. V and J are TRBV7-8 and TRBJ1-1; TRBD1 is a possible D gene (5 bases). Sequencing was carried out using PBMCs or T cells enriched from blood (not recorded which). This clonotype originated in a human donor with acute COVID-19. The donor label of this sample is uncertain. CDR3 sequence reads: CASSLPGLYTEAFF. CDR3 nucleotides: TGTGCCAGCAGCTTACCAGGGCTGTACACTGAAGCTTTCTTT.